The rows below give T cell receptor beta chains drawn from one sample of a study of T cells and Merkel cell carcinoma outcomes. The data were produced by immunoSEQ multiplex PCR, yet TCRdb's version contains in-frame clones alone and is incomplete. The profile covers over 2,500 clones, with almost 96% appearing a single time and under 2.5% taken by the ten largest. The sample comprised tumor tissue from Merkel cell carcinoma. The receptors shown here come from a human donor with Merkel cell carcinoma. CDR3s include the opening cysteine and the closing phenylalanine or tryptophan. Fields, in order: V gene, clone size, D gene, J gene, CDR3 protein, CDR3 DNA. A D gene is named only where the DNA matches it firmly. Size values are once, few and many counts, or a class for expanded clones, and some rows have none.

V: TRBV15
size: .
D: TRBD2
J: TRBJ2-1
CDR3: CAISRGPSGDYEQFF
DNA: TGTGCCATCAGCAGAGGGCCTAGCGGGGACTATGAGCAGTTCTTC

V: TRBV5-1
size: .
D: .
J: TRBJ1-3
CDR3: CASSLGSRGNTIYF
DNA: TGCGCCAGCAGCTTAGGTAGCCGAGGAAACACCATATATTTT

V: TRBV29-1
size: .
D: .
J: TRBJ1-1
CDR3: CSVGVNTEAFF
DNA: TGCAGCGTTGGAGTAAACACTGAAGCTTTCTTT

V: TRBV9
size: .
D: .
J: TRBJ2-5
CDR3: CASSVTGEETQYF
DNA: TGTGCCAGCAGCGTGACGGGAGAGGAGACCCAGTACTTC

V: TRBV18
size: .
D: TRBD2
J: TRBJ2-7
CDR3: CASSPRFSGIEPYEQYF
DNA: TGTGCCAGCTCACCACGGTTTAGCGGGATAGAGCCCTACGAGCAGTACTTC

V: TRBV4-3
size: few
D: TRBD1
J: TRBJ2-7
CDR3: CASSQRTGREQYF
DNA: TGCGCCAGCAGCCAGCGGACAGGGCGGGAGCAGTACTTC

V: TRBV28
size: .
D: TRBD2
J: TRBJ2-3
CDR3: CASSPPGGAFTDTQYF
DNA: TGTGCCAGCAGTCCCCCCGGGGGGGCCTTCACAGATACGCAGTATTTT

V: TRBV19
size: .
D: .
J: TRBJ2-2
CDR3: CASSIGGATGELFF
DNA: TGTGCCAGTAGTATCGGAGGGGCCACCGGGGAGCTGTTTTTT

V: TRBV7-9
size: .
D: .
J: TRBJ2-3
CDR3: CASSLWRGNTDTQYF
DNA: TGTGCCAGCAGCTTATGGAGGGGGAACACAGATACGCAGTATTTT

V: TRBV4-3
size: .
D: .
J: TRBJ2-3
CDR3: CASSQGEADTQYF
DNA: TGCGCCAGCAGCCAGGGAGAGGCAGATACGCAGTATTTT

V: TRBV7-2
size: .
D: .
J: TRBJ2-5
CDR3: CASSPRDGQVASYQETQYF
DNA: TGTGCCAGCAGCCCACGCGATGGGCAGGTAGCATCGTACCAAGAGACCCAGTACTTC

V: TRBV7-9
size: .
D: .
J: TRBJ2-2
CDR3: CANGELFF
DNA: TGTGCCAACGGGGAGCTGTTTTTT

V: TRBV2
size: .
D: .
J: TRBJ1-1
CDR3: CASSKWGAEFEAFF
DNA: TGTGCCAGCAGTAAGTGGGGGGCGGAATTTGAAGCTTTCTTT

V: TRBV5-4
size: .
D: .
J: TRBJ2-7
CDR3: CASRGVGSPGEQYF
DNA: TGTGCCAGCAGAGGGGTGGGGAGTCCAGGGGAGCAGTACTTC

V: TRBV29-1
size: .
D: TRBD2
J: TRBJ2-2
CDR3: CSVALAGVIGELFF
DNA: TGCAGCGTTGCTCTAGCGGGAGTTATCGGGGAGCTGTTTTTT

V: TRBV6-4
size: .
D: TRBD1
J: TRBJ1-1
CDR3: CASSDLKGQRIRMNTEAFF
DNA: TGTGCCAGCAGCGACCTAAAGGGACAGCGAATTAGAATGAACACTGAAGCTTTCTTT

V: TRBV28
size: .
D: TRBD2
J: TRBJ2-3
CDR3: CASSLLAGRTDTQYF
DNA: TGTGCCAGCAGTTTACTAGCGGGACGCACAGATACGCAGTATTTT